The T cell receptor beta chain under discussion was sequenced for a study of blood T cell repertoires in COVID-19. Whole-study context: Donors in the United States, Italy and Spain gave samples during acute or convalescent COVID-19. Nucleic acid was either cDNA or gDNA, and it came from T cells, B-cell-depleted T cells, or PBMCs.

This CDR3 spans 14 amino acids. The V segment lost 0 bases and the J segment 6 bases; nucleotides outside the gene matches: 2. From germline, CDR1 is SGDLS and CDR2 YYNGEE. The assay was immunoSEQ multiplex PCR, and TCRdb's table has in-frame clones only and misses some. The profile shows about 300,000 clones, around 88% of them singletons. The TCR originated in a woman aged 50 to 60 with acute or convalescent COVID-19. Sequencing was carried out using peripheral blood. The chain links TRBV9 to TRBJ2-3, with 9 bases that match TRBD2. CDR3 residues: CASSVVTSGDTQYF. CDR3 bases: TGTGCCAGCAGCGTAGTAACTAGCGGGGATACGCAGTATTTT. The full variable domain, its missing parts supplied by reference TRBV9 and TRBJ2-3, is DSGVTQTPKHLITATGQRVTLRCSPRSGDLSVYWYQQSLDQGLQFLIQYYNGEERAKGNILERFSAQQFPDLHSELNLSSLELGDSALYFCASSVVTSGDTQYFGPGTRLTVL.